This T cell receptor (beta chain) is from a study of blood T cell repertoires in COVID-19. This table comes from immunoSEQ multiplex PCR, and its TCRdb copy is limited to in-frame clones, with some not included. This sample has roughly 140,000 clones, with around 84% found just once. The sequence was collected from a middle-aged man who had recovered from COVID-19. Sample: PBMCs or T cells enriched from blood (not recorded which).

The CDR3 here is CASSPRPGENQPQHF. CDR3 DNA: TGTGCCAGCAGCCCTCGGCCAGGGGAGAATCAGCCCCAGCATTTT. The V and J genes are TRBV7-2 and TRBJ1-5; perhaps TRBD1 as D (6 bases). The CDR3 contains 15 residues. Trimming shortened V by 5 bases and J by 4 bases, and 15 bases separated the two germline ends. In germline, CDR1 is SGHTA, CDR2 FQGNSA.